Presented here are 20 T cell receptor beta chains from one specimen sequenced in a study of T cell repertoires in cytomegalovirus infection. TCRdb itself ran the reads through MiXCR, one entry per CDR3 protein. There are roughly 500,000 distinct CDR3 sequences in the sample; about 42% occur only once, and approximately 40% lies in the top ten. Their specific antigens are unknown. This material consisted of cultured PBMCs, taken from culture after CMV antigen stimulation. Every receptor here comes from a human donor in good health (CMV status not recorded). Some clones in this sample may be carry-over from other donors' samples.

The genes are TRBV20-1 and TRBJ2-3, with D possibly being TRBD1 or TRBD2 (6 bases each). Germline CDR1 is DFQATT and CDR2 is SNEGSKA (reference sequence). CDR3 length: 14 amino acids. The V and J ends lost 6 bases and 0 bases respectively, with 13 bases between them. CDR3 sequence (DNA): TGCAGTGCGGGGGGCCGCGGGAGCACAGATACGCAGTATTTT. It specifies CSAGGRGSTDTQYF.

The V and J genes are TRBV7-2 and TRBJ1-6, with 10 bases matching TRBD1. The CDR3 runs to 15 residues. Losses at the gene ends were 5 bases for V and 8 bases for J; bases not matched to a gene: 6. Germline assignment: CDR1 SGHTA and CDR2 FQGNSA. The CDR3: CASSPDRGLYSPLHF. CDR3 nucleotide sequence: TGTGCCAGCAGCCCCGACAGGGGGCTATATTCACCCCTCCACTTT.

The V gene is TRBV6-8, the J gene TRBJ2-5; D could derive from TRBD1 or TRBD2 (5 bases each). The CDR3 runs to 15 residues. Between the trimmed V and J ends, which lost 7 bases and 1 base, there was a span of 16 bases. Germline V gene sequence: CDR1 MNHGY, CDR2 SAAAGT. The CDR3 DNA follows: TGTGCCAGCACCAGAGGGGCTAGGGGCCAAGAGACCCAGTACTTC. Its protein is CASTRGARGQETQYF.

In its sample, this clonotype was seen a few times. J is TRBJ2-4 and V is TRBV30; TRBD2 aligns across 7 bases. The CDR3 totals 15 residues. The germline V gene encodes CDR1 GTSNPN and CDR2 SVGIG (reference sequence). V shed 3 bases, J shed 6 bases, and the junction held 11 bases outside the gene matches. CDR3: CAWSSGGSSGNIQYF. CDR3 sequence (DNA): TGTGCCTGGAGCAGTGGCGGGAGTAGTGGAAACATTCAGTACTTC.

V gene TRBV30 combines with J gene TRBJ2-2, with D tentatively TRBD2 (6 bases). The V and J ends lost 0 bases and 6 bases respectively, with 8 bases between them. Looked up from germline, CDR1 is GTSNPN and CDR2 is SVGIG (reference sequence). This CDR3 has 13 residues. CDR3 sequence: CAWSVLAAGELFF. Here the CDR3 DNA reads TGTGCCTGGAGTGTACTAGCAGCCGGGGAGCTGTTTTTT.

This clonotype was observed a few times. The V call is TRBV12-3 or TRBV12-4, the J call TRBJ1-5; D perhaps matches TRBD1 (6 bases). This CDR3 region has 14 residues. The V end lost 4 bases, the J end lost 3 bases, and 10 bases lay between the germline ends. Here the CDR3 DNA reads TGTGCCAGCAGTTACGGACAGTACAATCAGCCCCAGCATTTT. Its protein product is CASSYGQYNQPQHF.

A few counts support this clonotype. The rearrangement links TRBV12-3 or TRBV12-4 to TRBJ2-3, with D uncertain. V was pared by 2 bases and J by 5 bases, with 14 bases between. The CDR3 is 15 amino acids. The CDR3 loop reads CASSLKLFSGDTQYF. CDR3 DNA sequence: TGTGCCAGCAGTTTAAAACTCTTCAGTGGAGATACGCAGTATTTT.

The genes are TRBV28 and TRBJ1-1, with D unresolved. The CDR3 is 10 amino acids. The germline CDR1 and CDR2 sequences are MDHEN and SYDVKM. Trimming shortened V by 4 bases and J by 8 bases, and 5 bases separated the two germline ends. CDR3 in amino acids: CASSSDEAFF. The CDR3 DNA follows: TGTGCCAGCAGTTCGGACGAAGCTTTCTTT. Based on the CDR3 plus reference TRBV28 and TRBJ1-1, the full variable domain is DVKVTQSSRYLVKRTGEKVFLECVQDMDHENMFWYRQDPGLGLRLIYFSYDVKMKEKGDIPEGYSVSREKKERFSLILESASTNQTSMYLCASSSDEAFFGQGTRLTVV.

This sequence joins TRBV4-1 and TRBJ1-5; TRBD1 might be the D (6 bases). Trimming left V 3 bases short and J 3 bases short, with 18 bases between. There are 17 residues in the CDR3. Germline V gene lookup returns CDR1 MGHRA and CDR2 YSYEKL. Here the CDR3 reads CASSQTLSRGPNQPQHF. CDR3 DNA: TGCGCCAGCAGCCAGACTTTGAGCAGGGGACCCAATCAGCCCCAGCATTTT.

This chain joins TRBV7-2 and TRBJ2-5; D not certain. Trimming removed 5 bases from V and 5 bases from J, with 9 bases in between. The CDR3 totals 12 residues. The V gene's germline CDR1 is SGHTA and CDR2 FQGNSA. DNA for the CDR3: TGTGCCAGCAGCCGAGCTTGGGAGACCCAGTACTTC. This codes for CASSRAWETQYF.

The J gene is TRBJ2-1, the V gene TRBV6-1, with a possible D match to TRBD2 (6 bases). The CDR3 has 13 amino acids. The ends were cut back, 7 bases at V and 5 bases at J, with 12 bases in the middle. Germline CDR1 MNHNS, CDR2 SASEGT. The CDR3 loop is CASNKRRDNEQFF. In DNA, the CDR3 is TGTGCCAGCAATAAGCGGAGGGACAATGAGCAGTTCTTC.

V usage is TRBV6-5 and J usage is TRBJ2-1; TRBD2 matches 9 bases. V shed 6 bases and J 13 bases; nucleotides not matched to a gene: 7. CDR3 length: 12 residues. Germline V gene data show CDR1 as MNHEY and CDR2 as SVGAGI. Here the CDR3 DNA reads TGTGCCAGCAGAAAGGGCGGGAGGGCCCAGTTCTTC. This sequence encodes CASRKGGRAQFF.

This clonotype came up a few times. The chain employs TRBV7-6 and TRBJ2-7; a possible D gene is TRBD1 (6 bases). The CDR3 is made up of 17 amino acids. With 1 base removed from V and 2 bases from J, the gap between germline ends came to 18 bases. Germline V gene data show CDR1 as SGHVS and CDR2 as FNYEAQ. The CDR3, as DNA: TGTGCCAGCAGCTTAGAACCCCGGACAGAAACCGCCTACGAGCAGTACTTC. Protein: CASSLEPRTETAYEQYF.

The chain carries TRBV13 and TRBJ2-1, with 7 bases lining up with TRBD1. Germline V gene lookup returns CDR1 PRHDT and CDR2 FYEKMQ (reference sequence). Unmatched junction bases numbered 12, after V lost 5 bases and J lost 5 bases. The CDR3 loop spans 16 amino acids. The CDR3 loop reads CASSAVYRGQNNEQFF. CDR3 nucleotides: TGTGCCAGCAGCGCAGTTTATAGGGGACAGAACAATGAGCAGTTCTTC.

V gene TRBV7-9 combines with J gene TRBJ2-1, with 9 nucleotides matching TRBD2. CDR3 length: 15 amino acids. Germline assignment: CDR1 SEHNR and CDR2 FQNEAQ (reference sequence). V lost 5 bases and J lost 3; bases outside the gene matches: 5. As DNA, the CDR3 is TGTGCCAGCAGCCCCATAGCGGGGGTCTACAATGAGCAGTTCTTC. Translated, it gives CASSPIAGVYNEQFF.

The chain joins TRBV7-2 to TRBJ1-1, with D perhaps matching TRBD1 (6 bases). CDR1 is SGHTA and CDR2 is FQGNSA in the germline V gene. V lost 3 bases to trimming and J lost 4 bases, with 12 bases between them. The CDR3 sequence is 14 residues long. In nucleotides, the CDR3 is TGTGCCAGCAGCTTCCGGGAGGACAGCACTGAAGCTTTCTTT. Its protein is CASSFREDSTEAFF.

This clonotype showed up many times. J is TRBJ1-4 and V is TRBV24-1, with 8 bases matching TRBD1. V lost 4 bases, J lost 4 bases, and 13 bases stayed unmatched. The germline gives CDR1 KGHDR, CDR2 SFDVKD. This CDR3 has 18 residues. CDR3 region: CATSDETGTGSLNEKLFF. The CDR3 region has the DNA TGTGCCACCAGTGACGAAACCGGGACAGGTTCCCTTAATGAAAAACTGTTTTTT.

V is TRBV18 and J is TRBJ2-1, with D hard to call. Trimming removed 3 bases from V and 3 bases from J, with 9 bases in between. The V gene's germline CDR1 is KGHSH and CDR2 LQKENI. The CDR3 runs to 14 residues. The CDR3 DNA sequence: TGTGCCAGCTCACCGGGGTTGAGCTACAATGAGCAGTTCTTC. This gives the protein CASSPGLSYNEQFF.

This chain joins TRBV2 and TRBJ2-5; the D call may be TRBD1 or TRBD2 (5 bases each). The V gene's germline CDR1 is SNHLY and CDR2 FYNNEI. Trimming took 8 bases from V and 4 from J, leaving 14 bases between them. CDR3 length equals 13 residues. CDR3 coding DNA: TGTGCCAGCCGGGACCCCAGCCCAGAGACCCAGTACTTC. It encodes CASRDPSPETQYF.

This clonotype has a handful of counts. V and J are TRBV7-2 and TRBJ2-3; TRBD1 or TRBD2 may be the D gene (5 bases each). The CDR3 contains 15 residues. Germline CDR1 is SGHTA and CDR2 is FQGNSA. V was shortened by 2 bases and J by 2 bases, with 11 bases between the two germline ends. CDR3 loop: CASSLRGANTDTQYF. The CDR3 bases are TGTGCCAGCAGCTTAAGGGGAGCTAACACAGATACGCAGTATTTT.